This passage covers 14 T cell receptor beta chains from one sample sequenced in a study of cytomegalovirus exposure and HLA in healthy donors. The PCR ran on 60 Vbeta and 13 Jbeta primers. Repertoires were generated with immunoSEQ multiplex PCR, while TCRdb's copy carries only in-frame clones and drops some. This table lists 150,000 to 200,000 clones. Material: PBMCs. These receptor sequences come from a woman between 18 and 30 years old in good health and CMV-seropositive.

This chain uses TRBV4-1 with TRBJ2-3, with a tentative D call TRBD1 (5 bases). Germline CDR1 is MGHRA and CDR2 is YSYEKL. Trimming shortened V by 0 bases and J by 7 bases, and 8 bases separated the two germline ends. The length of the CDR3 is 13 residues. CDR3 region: CASSQDGANTQYF. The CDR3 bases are TGCGCCAGCAGCCAAGATGGGGCGAATACGCAGTATTTT.

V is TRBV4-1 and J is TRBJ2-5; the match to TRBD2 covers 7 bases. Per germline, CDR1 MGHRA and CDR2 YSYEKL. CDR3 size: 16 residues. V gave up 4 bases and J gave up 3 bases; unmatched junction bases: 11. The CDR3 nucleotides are TGCGCCAGCAGCCTTCTACCTGGAGGGACTAAAGAGACCCAGTACTTC. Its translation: CASSLLPGGTKETQYF.

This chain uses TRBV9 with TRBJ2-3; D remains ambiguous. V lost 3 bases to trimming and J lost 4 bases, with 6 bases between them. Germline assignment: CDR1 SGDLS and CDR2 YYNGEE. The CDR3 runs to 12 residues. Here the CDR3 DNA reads TGTGCCAGCAGCGCGCAGTCAGATACGCAGTATTTT. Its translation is CASSAQSDTQYF. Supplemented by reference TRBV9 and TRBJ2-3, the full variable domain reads DSGVTQTPKHLITATGQRVTLRCSPRSGDLSVYWYQQSLDQGLQFLIQYYNGEERAKGNILERFSAQQFPDLHSELNLSSLELGDSALYFCASSAQSDTQYFGPGTRLTVL.

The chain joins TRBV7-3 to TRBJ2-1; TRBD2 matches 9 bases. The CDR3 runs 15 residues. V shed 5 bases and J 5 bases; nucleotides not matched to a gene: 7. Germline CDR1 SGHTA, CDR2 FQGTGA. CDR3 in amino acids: CASSTGTSRNNEQFF. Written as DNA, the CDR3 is TGTGCCAGCAGCACCGGGACTAGCAGGAACAATGAGCAGTTCTTC.

The CDR3 DNA reads TGTGCCAGCGCCCGAGAGTCGGGCAATCAGCCCCAGCATTTT. Its protein product is CASARESGNQPQHF. V usage is TRBV27 and J usage is TRBJ1-5; D remains unclear. Germline CDR1 reads MNHEY; CDR2 reads SMNVEV (reference sequence). There are 14 residues in the CDR3. The V end lost 8 bases, the J end lost 2 bases, and 13 bases lay between the germline ends.

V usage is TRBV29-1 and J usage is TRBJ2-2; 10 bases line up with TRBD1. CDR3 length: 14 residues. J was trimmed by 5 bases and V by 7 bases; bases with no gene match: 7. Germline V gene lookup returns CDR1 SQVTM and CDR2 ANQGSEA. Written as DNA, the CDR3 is TGCAGCGGGGGGACAGGGGTCAAGACCGGGGAGCTGTTTTTT. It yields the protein CSGGTGVKTGELFF.

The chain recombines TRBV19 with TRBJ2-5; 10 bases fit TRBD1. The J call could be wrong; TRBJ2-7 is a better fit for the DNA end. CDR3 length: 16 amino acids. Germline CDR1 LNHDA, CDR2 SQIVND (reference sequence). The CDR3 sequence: CASSDISRTGGYEQYF. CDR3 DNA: TGTGCCAGTAGCGATATTAGTAGGACAGGGGGCTACGAGCAGTACTTC.

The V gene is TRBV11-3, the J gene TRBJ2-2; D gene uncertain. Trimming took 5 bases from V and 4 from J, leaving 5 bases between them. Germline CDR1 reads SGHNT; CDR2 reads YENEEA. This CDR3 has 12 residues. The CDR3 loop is CASSRSTGELFF. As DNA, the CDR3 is TGTGCCAGCAGCCGGAGCACCGGGGAGCTGTTTTTT.

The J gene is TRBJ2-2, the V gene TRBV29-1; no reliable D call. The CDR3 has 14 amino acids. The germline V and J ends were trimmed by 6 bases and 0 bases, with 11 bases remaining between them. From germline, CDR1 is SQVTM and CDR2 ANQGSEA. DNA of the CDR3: TGCAGCGTACGAGTCGTTGCGAACACCGGGGAGCTGTTTTTT. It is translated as CSVRVVANTGELFF.

CDR3 nucleotide sequence: TGTGCCAGCAACAGGGGGGATCGGGCCCAGTACTTC. This sequence encodes CASNRGDRAQYF. V and J are TRBV6-5 and TRBJ2-5; TRBD1 agrees at 8 bases. CDR3 length equals 12 residues. Germline values: CDR1 MNHEY, CDR2 SVGAGI. V shed 7 bases and J 9 bases; nucleotides not matched to a gene: 7.

CDR3 amino acids: CASSLTSSPDTDTQYF. CDR3 DNA sequence: TGTGCCAGCAGCTTAACGTCTAGCCCCGACACAGATACGCAGTATTTT. This rearrangement joins TRBV7-3 to TRBJ2-3; D possibly corresponds to TRBD2 (5 bases). Germline V lookup: CDR1 SGHTA, CDR2 FQGTGA. The germline V and J ends were trimmed by 0 bases and 2 bases, with 12 bases remaining between them. This CDR3 has 16 residues.

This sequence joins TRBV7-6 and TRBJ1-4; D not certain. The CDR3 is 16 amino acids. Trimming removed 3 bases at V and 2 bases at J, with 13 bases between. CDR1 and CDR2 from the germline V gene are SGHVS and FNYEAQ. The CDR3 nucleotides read TGTGCCAGCAGCTTGAGGGCCCCTGGGACTAATGAAAAACTGTTTTTT. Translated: CASSLRAPGTNEKLFF. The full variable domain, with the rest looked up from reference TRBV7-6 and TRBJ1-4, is GAGVSQSPRYKVTKRGQDVALRCDPISGHVSLYWYRQALGQGPEFLTYFNYEAQQDKSGLPNDRFSAERPEGSISTLTIQRTEQRDSAMYRCASSLRAPGTNEKLFFGSGTQLSVL.

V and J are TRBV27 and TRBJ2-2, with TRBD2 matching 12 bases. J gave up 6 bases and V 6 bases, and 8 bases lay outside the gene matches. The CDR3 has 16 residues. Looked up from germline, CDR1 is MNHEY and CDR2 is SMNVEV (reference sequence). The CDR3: CASRKSSGRAAGELFF. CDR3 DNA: TGTGCCAGCAGAAAATCTAGCGGGAGGGCTGCCGGGGAGCTGTTTTTT.

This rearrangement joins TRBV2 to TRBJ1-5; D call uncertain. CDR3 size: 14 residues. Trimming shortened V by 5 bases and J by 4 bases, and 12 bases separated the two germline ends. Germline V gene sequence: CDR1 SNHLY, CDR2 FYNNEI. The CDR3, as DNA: TGTGCCAGCAGTTCGGAAGCGGAAAATCAGCCCCAGCATTTT. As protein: CASSSEAENQPQHF. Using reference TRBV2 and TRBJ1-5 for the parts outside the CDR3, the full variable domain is EPEVTQTPSHQVTQMGQEVILRCVPISNHLYFYWYRQILGQKVEFLVSFYNNEISEKSEIFDDQFSVERPDGSNFTLKIRSTKLEDSAMYFCASSSEAENQPQHFGDGTRLSIL.